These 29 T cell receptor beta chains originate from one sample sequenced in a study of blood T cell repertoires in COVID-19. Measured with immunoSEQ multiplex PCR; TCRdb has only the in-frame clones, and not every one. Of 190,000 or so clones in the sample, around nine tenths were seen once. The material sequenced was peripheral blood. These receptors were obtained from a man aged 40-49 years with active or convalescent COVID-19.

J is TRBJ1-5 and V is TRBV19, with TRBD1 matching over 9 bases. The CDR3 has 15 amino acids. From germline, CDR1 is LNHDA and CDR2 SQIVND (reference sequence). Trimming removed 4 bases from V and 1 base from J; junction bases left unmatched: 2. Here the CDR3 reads CASSTQGASNQPQHF. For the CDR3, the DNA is TGTGCCAGTAGTACACAGGGGGCCAGCAATCAGCCCCAGCATTTT.

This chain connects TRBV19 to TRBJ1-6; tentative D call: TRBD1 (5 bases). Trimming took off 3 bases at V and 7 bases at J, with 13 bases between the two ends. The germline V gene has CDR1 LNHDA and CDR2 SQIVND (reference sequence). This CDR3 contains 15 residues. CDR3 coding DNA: TGTGCCAGTAGTATCTTCTCGACAGCCAATTCACCCCTCCACTTT. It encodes CASSIFSTANSPLHF.

The CDR3 reads CASSWTGLVLAVGYEQYF. The CDR3 DNA sequence: TGTGCCAGCAGTTGGACAGGGTTGGTGCTAGCGGTGGGATACGAGCAGTACTTC. The chain is built from TRBV28 and TRBJ2-7; D might be TRBD1 (8 bases). The germline gives CDR1 MDHEN, CDR2 SYDVKM. This CDR3 has 18 residues. V lost 4 bases, J lost 4 bases, and 26 bases lay in between.

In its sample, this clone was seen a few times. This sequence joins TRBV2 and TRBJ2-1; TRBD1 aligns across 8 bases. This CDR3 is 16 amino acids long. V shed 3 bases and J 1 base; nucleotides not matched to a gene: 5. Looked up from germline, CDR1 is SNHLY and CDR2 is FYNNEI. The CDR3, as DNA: TGTGCCAGCAGTGACTTGGGACAGGAGTCCTACAATGAGCAGTTCTTC. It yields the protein CASSDLGQESYNEQFF.

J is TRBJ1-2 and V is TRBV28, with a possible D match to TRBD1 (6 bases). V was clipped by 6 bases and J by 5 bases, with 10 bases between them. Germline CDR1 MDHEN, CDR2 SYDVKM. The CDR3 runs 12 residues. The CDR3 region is CASRLGQYGYTF. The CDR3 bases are TGTGCCAGCAGACTCGGACAGTATGGCTACACCTTC.

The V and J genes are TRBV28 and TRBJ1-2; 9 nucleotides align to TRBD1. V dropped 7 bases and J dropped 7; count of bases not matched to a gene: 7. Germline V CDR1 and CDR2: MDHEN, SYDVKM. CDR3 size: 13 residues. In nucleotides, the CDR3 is TGTGCCAGCAATGCGGACAGGGGAGCTGGCTACACCTTC. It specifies CASNADRGAGYTF.

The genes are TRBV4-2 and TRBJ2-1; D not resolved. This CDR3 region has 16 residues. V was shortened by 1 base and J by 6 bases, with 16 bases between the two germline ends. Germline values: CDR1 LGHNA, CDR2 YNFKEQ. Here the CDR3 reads CASSQGRTLPLNEQFF. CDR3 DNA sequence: TGTGCCAGCAGCCAAGGGAGAACTCTTCCCCTCAATGAGCAGTTCTTC.

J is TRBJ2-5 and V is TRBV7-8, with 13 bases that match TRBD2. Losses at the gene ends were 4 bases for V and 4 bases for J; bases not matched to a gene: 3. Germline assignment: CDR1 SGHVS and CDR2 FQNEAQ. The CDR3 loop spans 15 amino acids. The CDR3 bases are TGTGCCAGCAGCTCCGGACTAGCGGGGGCAGAGACCCAGTACTTC. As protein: CASSSGLAGAETQYF.

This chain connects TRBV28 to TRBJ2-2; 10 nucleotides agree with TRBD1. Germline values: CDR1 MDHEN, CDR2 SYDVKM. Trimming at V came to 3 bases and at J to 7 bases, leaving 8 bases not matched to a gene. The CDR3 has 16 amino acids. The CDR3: CASSLRTGGSGGELFF. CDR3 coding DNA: TGTGCCAGCAGTTTGCGGACAGGGGGGAGTGGCGGGGAGCTGTTTTTT.

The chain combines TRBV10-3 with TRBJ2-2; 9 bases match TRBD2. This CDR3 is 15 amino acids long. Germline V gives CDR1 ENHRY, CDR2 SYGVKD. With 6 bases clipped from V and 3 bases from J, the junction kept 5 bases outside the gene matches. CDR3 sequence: CAISASGDDTGELFF. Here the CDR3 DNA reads TGTGCCATCAGCGCTAGCGGGGATGACACCGGGGAGCTGTTTTTT.

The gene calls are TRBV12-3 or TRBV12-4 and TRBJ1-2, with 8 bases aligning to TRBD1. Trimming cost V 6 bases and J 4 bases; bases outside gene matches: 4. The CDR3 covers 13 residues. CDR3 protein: CASSRGQVYGYTF. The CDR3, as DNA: TGTGCCAGCAGCCGGGGACAGGTCTATGGCTACACCTTC.

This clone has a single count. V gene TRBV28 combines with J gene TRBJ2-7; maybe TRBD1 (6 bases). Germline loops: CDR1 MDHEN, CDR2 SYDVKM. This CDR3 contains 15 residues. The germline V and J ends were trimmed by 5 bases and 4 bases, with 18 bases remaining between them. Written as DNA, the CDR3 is TGTGCCAGCAGTATCACCCGGACAGCCTCTTACGAGCAGTACTTC. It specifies CASSITRTASYEQYF.

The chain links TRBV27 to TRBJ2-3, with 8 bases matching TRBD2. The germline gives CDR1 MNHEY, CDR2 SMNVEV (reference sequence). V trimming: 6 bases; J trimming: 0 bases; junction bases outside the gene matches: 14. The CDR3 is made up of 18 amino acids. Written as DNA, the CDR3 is TGTGCCAGCAGCCCTCTGTCCGGGGGGGCTGGTAGCACAGATACGCAGTATTTT. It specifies CASSPLSGGAGSTDTQYF.

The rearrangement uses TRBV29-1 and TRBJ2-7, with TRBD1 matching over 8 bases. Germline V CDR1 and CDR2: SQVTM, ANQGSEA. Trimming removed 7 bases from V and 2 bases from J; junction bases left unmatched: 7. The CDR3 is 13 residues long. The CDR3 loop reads CSATGTGAYEQYF. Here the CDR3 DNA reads TGCAGCGCAACCGGGACAGGCGCCTACGAGCAGTACTTC.

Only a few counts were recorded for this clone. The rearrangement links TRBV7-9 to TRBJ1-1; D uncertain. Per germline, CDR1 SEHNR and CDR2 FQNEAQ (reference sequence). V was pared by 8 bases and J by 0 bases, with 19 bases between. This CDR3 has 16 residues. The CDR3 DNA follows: TGTGCCAGCCCCGACGATCGGAGGGCTCTGAACACTGAAGCTTTCTTT. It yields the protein CASPDDRRALNTEAFF.

CDR3 protein: CASSGDSPNPGELFF. As DNA, the CDR3 is TGCGCCAGCAGCGGGGACAGTCCCAACCCCGGGGAGCTGTTTTTT. The rearrangement joins TRBV5-1 to TRBJ2-2, with 7 bases identical to TRBD1. Trimming removed 4 bases from V and 6 bases from J; junction bases left unmatched: 9. The CDR3 is 15 amino acids. CDR1 is SGHRS and CDR2 is YFSETQ in the germline V gene.

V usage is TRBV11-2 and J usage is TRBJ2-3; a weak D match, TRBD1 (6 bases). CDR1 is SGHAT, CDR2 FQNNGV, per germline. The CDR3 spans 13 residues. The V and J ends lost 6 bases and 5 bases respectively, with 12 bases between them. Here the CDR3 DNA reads TGTGCCAGCAGTCACAGGGTGGGAGATACGCAGTATTTT. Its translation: CASSHRVGDTQYF.

The chain's CDR3 is CAGQSNYGYTF. CDR3 coding DNA: TGTGCCGGACAGTCTAACTATGGCTACACCTTC. The chain carries TRBV28 and TRBJ1-2; weak D call: TRBD1 (6 bases). The V end lost 11 bases, the J end lost 0 bases, and 7 bases lay between the germline ends. Germline CDR1 and CDR2: MDHEN and SYDVKM. CDR3 size: 11 residues.

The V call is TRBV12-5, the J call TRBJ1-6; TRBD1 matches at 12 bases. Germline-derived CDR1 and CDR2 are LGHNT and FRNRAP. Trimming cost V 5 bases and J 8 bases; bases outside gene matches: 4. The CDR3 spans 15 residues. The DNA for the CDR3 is TGTGCTAGTGGTCCGGGACAGGGGGCCTATTCACCCCTCCACTTT. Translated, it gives CASGPGQGAYSPLHF. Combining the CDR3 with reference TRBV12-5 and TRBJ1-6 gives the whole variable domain DARVTQTPRHKVTEMGQEVTMRCQPILGHNTVFWYRQTMMQGLELLAYFRNRAPLDDSGMPKDRFSAEMPDATLATLKIQPSEPRDSAVYFCASGPGQGAYSPLHFGNGTRLTVT.

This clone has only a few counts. CDR3 DNA sequence: TGTGCCAGCAGCTTAGCCCTGCACAGCGAGCAGTACTTC. Protein sequence: CASSLALHSEQYF. V usage is TRBV7-9 and J usage is TRBJ2-7; D is ambiguous. V gave up 0 bases and J gave up 6 bases, with 9 bases separating them. The germline V gene encodes CDR1 SEHNR and CDR2 FQNEAQ (reference sequence). The CDR3 has 13 amino acids.

CDR3 residues: CATGQGRSTDTQYF. The DNA for the CDR3 is TGTGCCACCGGGCAGGGTAGAAGCACAGATACGCAGTATTTT. J is TRBJ2-3 and V is TRBV24-1, with D tentatively TRBD1 (5 bases). CDR1 and CDR2 (germline): KGHDR, SFDVKD. The V gene lost 9 bases and the J gene lost 0 bases, with 12 bases spanning the gap. The CDR3 has 14 residues.

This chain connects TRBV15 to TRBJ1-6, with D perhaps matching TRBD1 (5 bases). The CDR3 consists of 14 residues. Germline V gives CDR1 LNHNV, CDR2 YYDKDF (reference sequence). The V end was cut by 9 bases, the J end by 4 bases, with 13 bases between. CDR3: CATPLTVYNSPLHF. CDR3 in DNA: TGTGCCACTCCGTTGACAGTGTATAATTCACCCCTCCACTTT.

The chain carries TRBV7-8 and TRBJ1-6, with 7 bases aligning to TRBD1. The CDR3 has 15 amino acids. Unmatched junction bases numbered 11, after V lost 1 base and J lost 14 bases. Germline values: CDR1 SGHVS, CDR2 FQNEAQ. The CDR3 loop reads CASSLGPTGASTLHF. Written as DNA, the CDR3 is TGTGCCAGCAGCTTAGGACCCACAGGGGCCTCCACCCTCCACTTT.

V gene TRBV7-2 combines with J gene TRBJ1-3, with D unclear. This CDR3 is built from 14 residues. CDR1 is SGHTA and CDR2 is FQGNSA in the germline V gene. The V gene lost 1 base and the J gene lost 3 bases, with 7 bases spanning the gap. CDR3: CASSLVSDGNTIYF. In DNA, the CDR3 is TGTGCCAGCAGCTTAGTCAGCGATGGAAACACCATATATTTT.

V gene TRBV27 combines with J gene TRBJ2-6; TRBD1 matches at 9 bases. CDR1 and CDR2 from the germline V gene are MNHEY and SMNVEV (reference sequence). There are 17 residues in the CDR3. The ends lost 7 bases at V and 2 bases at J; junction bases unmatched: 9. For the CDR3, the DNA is TGTGCCAGCACACATCGGACAGGGGTAACTGGGGCCAACGTCCTGACTTTC. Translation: CASTHRTGVTGANVLTF. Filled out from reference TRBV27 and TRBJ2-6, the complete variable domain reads EAQVTQNPRYLITVTGKKLTVTCSQNMNHEYMSWYRQDPGLGLRQIYYSMNVEVTDKGDVPEGYKVSRKEKRNFPLILESPSPNQTSLYFCASTHRTGVTGANVLTFGAGSRLTVL.

The CDR3 DNA reads TGCGCCAGCAGCCGGGGCGGGGATTCACCCCTCCACTTT. It is translated as CASSRGGDSPLHF. V gene TRBV5-1 combines with J gene TRBJ1-6, with D possibly being TRBD1 (5 bases). The germline CDR1 and CDR2 sequences are SGHRS and YFSETQ. Between the trimmed V and J ends, which lost 4 bases and 8 bases, there was a span of 10 bases. The CDR3 covers 13 residues.

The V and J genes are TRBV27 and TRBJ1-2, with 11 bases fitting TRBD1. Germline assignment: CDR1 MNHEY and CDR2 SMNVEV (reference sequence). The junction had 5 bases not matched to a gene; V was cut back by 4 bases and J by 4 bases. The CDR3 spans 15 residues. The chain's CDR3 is CASSSLGTGGYGYTF. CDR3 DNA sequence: TGTGCCAGCAGTTCGCTCGGGACAGGGGGCTATGGCTACACCTTC.

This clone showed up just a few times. Here the CDR3 DNA reads TGTGCCAGCAGCCGAGACAGGAGGAATTCACCCCTCCACTTT. As protein: CASSRDRRNSPLHF. The rearrangement joins TRBV2 to TRBJ1-6, with D perhaps matching TRBD1 (6 bases). Trimming pared 6 bases from V and 7 bases from J, leaving 13 bases between. Germline-derived CDR1 and CDR2 are SNHLY and FYNNEI. This CDR3 is built from 14 residues.

CDR3 amino acids: CSVDVEGVGNTIYF. CDR3 sequence (DNA): TGCAGCGTTGACGTAGAAGGGGTTGGAAACACCATATATTTT. The chain employs TRBV29-1 and TRBJ1-3, with D perhaps matching TRBD1 (5 bases). The CDR3 length is 14 residues. V lost 3 bases and J lost 3, with 12 bases in between. CDR1 and CDR2 (germline): SQVTM, ANQGSEA.